This TCR beta chain comes out of a study of blood T cell repertoires in COVID-19. Study as a whole: Acute-phase and convalescent COVID-19 samples originated in the United States, Italy and Spain. T cells, B-cell-depleted T cells, or PBMCs supplied cDNA or gDNA.

Profiled with immunoSEQ multiplex PCR; TCRdb holds only in-frame clones, not every one. The sample consists of about 89,000 clones, 78% of them appearing once. Followed longitudinally, the Seattle patients had been enrolled during active infection. Germline-derived CDR1 and CDR2 are ENHRY and SYGVKD. This CDR3 region has 18 residues. V dropped 8 bases and J dropped 1; count of bases not matched to a gene: 11. Source material: peripheral blood. The TCR sequence derives from a man between 70 and 80 years old with COVID-19, enrolled during active disease. J is TRBJ2-6 and V is TRBV10-3, with 10 bases lining up with TRBD1. The CDR3 is CAISQGTGVLSGANVLTF. As DNA, the CDR3 is TGTGCCATCTCCCAAGGGACAGGGGTCCTATCTGGGGCCAACGTCCTGACTTTC.